Here is one TCR beta chain with its context. Its antigen remains unknown. The PCR employed 60 Vbeta primers together with 13 Jbeta primers. Libraries were prepared by immunoSEQ multiplex PCR; TCRdb keeps only in-frame clonotypes and omits some of them. Seen here are around 220,000 clones, over 60% observed once, and the top ten hold 1.5% to 2%. The record originates from a study of cytomegalovirus exposure and HLA in healthy donors. Study observations and caveats: The study put 150 to 200 TCR beta chains on its list as cytomegalovirus-associated.

Unrecorded immune exposures were likely, despite nominal health at sampling. The TCR sequence derives from a man younger than 35 in good health and CMV-seronegative. The sequenced sample was PBMCs.

The CDR3 coding sequence is TGTGCCAGCAGCGCCGCGGGGGATTTTGGAAACACCATATATTTT. Encoded protein: CASSAAGDFGNTIYF. V usage is TRBV7-3 and J usage is TRBJ1-3; weak D call: TRBD1 (5 bases). Germline CDR1 SGHTA, CDR2 FQGTGA. This CDR3 comprises 15 residues. The germline V and J ends were trimmed by 5 bases and 3 bases, with 14 bases remaining between them.